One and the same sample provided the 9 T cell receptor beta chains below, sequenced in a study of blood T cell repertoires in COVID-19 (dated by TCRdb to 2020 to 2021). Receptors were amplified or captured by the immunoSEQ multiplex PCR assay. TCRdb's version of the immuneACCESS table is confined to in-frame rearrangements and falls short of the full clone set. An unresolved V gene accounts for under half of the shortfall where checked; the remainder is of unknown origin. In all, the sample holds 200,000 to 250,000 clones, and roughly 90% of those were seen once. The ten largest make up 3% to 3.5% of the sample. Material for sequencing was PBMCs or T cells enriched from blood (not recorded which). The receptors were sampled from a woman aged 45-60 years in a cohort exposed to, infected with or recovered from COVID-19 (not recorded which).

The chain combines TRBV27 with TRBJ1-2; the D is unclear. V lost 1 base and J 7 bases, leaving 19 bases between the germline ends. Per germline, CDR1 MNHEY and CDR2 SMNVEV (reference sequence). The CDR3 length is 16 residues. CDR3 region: CASSLYTGMGKGGYTF. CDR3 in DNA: TGTGCCAGCAGTTTATATACGGGGATGGGGAAGGGTGGCTACACCTTC.

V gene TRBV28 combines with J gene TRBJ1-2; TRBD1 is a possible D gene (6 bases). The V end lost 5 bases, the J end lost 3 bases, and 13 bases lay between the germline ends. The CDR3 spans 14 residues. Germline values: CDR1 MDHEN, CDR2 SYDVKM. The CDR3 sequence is CASSPPGEYYGYTF. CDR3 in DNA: TGTGCCAGCAGTCCCCCAGGGGAGTACTATGGCTACACCTTC.

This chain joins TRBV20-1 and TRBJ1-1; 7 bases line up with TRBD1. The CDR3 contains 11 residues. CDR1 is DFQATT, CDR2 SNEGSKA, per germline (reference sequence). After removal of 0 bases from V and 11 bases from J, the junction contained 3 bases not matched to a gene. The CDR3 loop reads CSAREGGVAFF. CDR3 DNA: TGCAGTGCTAGAGAAGGGGGCGTGGCTTTCTTT.

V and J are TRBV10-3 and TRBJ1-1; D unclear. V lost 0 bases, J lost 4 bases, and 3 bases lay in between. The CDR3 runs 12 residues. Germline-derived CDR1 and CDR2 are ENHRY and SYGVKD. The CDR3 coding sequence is TGTGCCATCAGTGAGTCGGCCACTGAAGCTTTCTTT. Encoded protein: CAISESATEAFF.

The CDR3 nucleotides read TGTGCCAGCAGTGATAGGCAACTAGGAGGCTACACCTTC. This codes for CASSDRQLGGYTF. V and J are TRBV25-1 and TRBJ1-2, with D unresolved. The V gene lost 3 bases and the J gene lost 8 bases, with 13 bases spanning the gap. CDR3 length equals 13 residues. CDR1 is MGHDK and CDR2 is SYGVNS in the germline V gene.

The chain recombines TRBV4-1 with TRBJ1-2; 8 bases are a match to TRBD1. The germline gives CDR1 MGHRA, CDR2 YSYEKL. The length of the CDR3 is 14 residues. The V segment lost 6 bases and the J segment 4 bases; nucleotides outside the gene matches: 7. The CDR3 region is CASSPRTGGYGYTF. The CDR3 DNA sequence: TGCGCCAGCAGTCCCAGAACAGGGGGCTATGGCTACACCTTC.

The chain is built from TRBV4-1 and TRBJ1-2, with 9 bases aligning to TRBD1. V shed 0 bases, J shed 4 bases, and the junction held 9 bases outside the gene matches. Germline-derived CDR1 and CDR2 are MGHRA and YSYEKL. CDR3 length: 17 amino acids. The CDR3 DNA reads TGCGCCAGCAGCCAAGATACGGGACAGGGCCTTCTCTATGGCTACACCTTC. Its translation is CASSQDTGQGLLYGYTF.

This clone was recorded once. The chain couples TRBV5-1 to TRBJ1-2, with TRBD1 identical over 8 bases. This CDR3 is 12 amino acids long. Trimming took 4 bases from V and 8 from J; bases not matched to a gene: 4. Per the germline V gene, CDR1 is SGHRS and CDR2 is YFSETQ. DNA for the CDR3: TGCGCCAGCAGCACACAGGGGGAAGGCTACACCTTC. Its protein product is CASSTQGEGYTF.

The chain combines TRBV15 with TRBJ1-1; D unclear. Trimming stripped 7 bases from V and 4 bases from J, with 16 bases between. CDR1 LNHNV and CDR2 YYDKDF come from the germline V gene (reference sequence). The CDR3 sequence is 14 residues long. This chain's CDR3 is CATTLPREVTEAFF. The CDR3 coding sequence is TGTGCCACCACCCTTCCTCGGGAGGTCACTGAAGCTTTCTTT.